This note documents a single T cell receptor (beta chain) sequence. Antigen specificity is unknown. The primer mix had 60 Vbeta and 13 Jbeta primers. The repertoire was sequenced with immunoSEQ multiplex PCR; TCRdb's copy has only in-frame clones and lacks some. The repertoire holds 150,000 or so clones, with 70% to 85% as singletons. The CDR3 loop spans 14 amino acids. CDR1 SNHLY and CDR2 FYNNEI come from the germline V gene. Trimming pared 6 bases from V and 6 bases from J, leaving 18 bases between. The data were obtained in a study of cytomegalovirus exposure and HLA in healthy donors. Study-level background: Inside one of the first data releases sat around 86 million unique TCRs taken from HLA-typed donors.

Study-level results: Presence/absence analyses assumed roughly uniform sequencing depth across donors, which may not hold.

The clonotype comes from a man younger than 45 in good health and CMV-seropositive. The sequenced sample consisted of PBMCs. The chain links TRBV2 to TRBJ2-7; possible D gene TRBD2, 6 bases. The CDR3 DNA sequence: TGTGCCAGCAGGGGGGGTAGTAGGGTTGGCGAGCAGTACTTC. It encodes CASRGGSRVGEQYF.